The 17 T cell receptor beta chains reported below all come from one sample, sequenced in a study of technical replicates of blood from a few donors. The repertoire was sequenced with immunoSEQ multiplex PCR; TCRdb's copy has only in-frame clones and lacks some. The sample shows approximately 89,000 clones, approximately 93% of them seen only once. The sequenced sample was T cells isolated from PBMCs. These receptor sequences come from a human donor in good health.

This clone appeared a single time. This chain uses TRBV9 with TRBJ1-2, with 8 bases identical to TRBD1. Unmatched junction bases numbered 8, after V lost 1 base and J lost 6 bases. In germline, CDR1 is SGDLS, CDR2 YYNGEE. This CDR3 is built from 15 residues. CDR3 residues: CASSVSGTGLDGYTF. In DNA form, the CDR3 reads TGTGCCAGCAGCGTATCAGGGACAGGTTTAGATGGCTACACCTTC.

The chain employs TRBV6-6 and TRBJ2-7, with a weak D call TRBD1 (6 bases). The CDR3 spans 13 residues. Germline V gene sequence: CDR1 MNHNY, CDR2 SVGAGI (reference sequence). The germline V and J ends were trimmed by 4 bases and 1 base, with 8 bases remaining between them. In nucleotides, the CDR3 is TGTGCCAGCAGTTCAGGACAGTCCTACGAGCAGTACTTC. Its translation is CASSSGQSYEQYF.

The V gene is TRBV28, the J gene TRBJ2-7; D gene ambiguous. This CDR3 comprises 13 residues. The germline CDR1 and CDR2 sequences are MDHEN and SYDVKM. The V gene lost 3 bases and the J gene lost 3 bases, with 9 bases spanning the gap. The DNA of the CDR3 is TGTGCCAGCAGTTTGGGCCGCAACTACGAGCAGTACTTC. The encoded protein is CASSLGRNYEQYF. The full variable domain, in which reference TRBV28 and TRBJ2-7 provide the parts outside the CDR3, is DVKVTQSSRYLVKRTGEKVFLECVQDMDHENMFWYRQDPGLGLRLIYFSYDVKMKEKGDIPEGYSVSREKKERFSLILESASTNQTSMYLCASSLGRNYEQYFGPGTRLTVT.

This chain links TRBV10-2 with TRBJ2-5; 7 bases agree with TRBD2. The ends lost 0 bases at V and 3 bases at J; junction bases unmatched: 7. The CDR3 loop spans 16 amino acids. Germline values: CDR1 WSHSY, CDR2 SAAADI. CDR3 DNA sequence: TGCGCCAGCAGTGAGTCGACGGGAGGCGGAGAAGAGACCCAGTACTTC. This sequence encodes CASSESTGGGEETQYF.

This chain uses TRBV5-4 with TRBJ2-1; 7 nucleotides align to TRBD1. In germline, CDR1 is SGHNT, CDR2 YYREEE (reference sequence). This CDR3 region has 15 residues. The junction had 6 bases not matched to a gene; V was cut back by 3 bases and J by 3 bases. The chain's CDR3 is CASSSGTEHYNEQFF. Here the CDR3 DNA reads TGTGCCAGCAGCTCCGGGACAGAGCACTACAATGAGCAGTTCTTC.

This chain connects TRBV11-3 to TRBJ1-6, with a tentative D call TRBD1 (6 bases). This CDR3 region has 15 residues. V lost 4 bases and J 7 bases, leaving 14 bases between the germline ends. Germline V CDR1 and CDR2: SGHNT, YENEEA. The CDR3 spells CASSSHGRGNSPLHF. In nucleotides, the CDR3 is TGTGCCAGCAGCTCGCATGGGAGGGGGAATTCACCCCTCCACTTT.

The chain carries TRBV11-3 and TRBJ2-1; maybe TRBD2 (6 bases). This CDR3 is 16 amino acids long. V gave up 3 bases and J gave up 4 bases, with 16 bases separating them. Germline CDR1 and CDR2: SGHNT and YENEEA. CDR3: CASSFLSVAAYNEQFF. DNA of the CDR3: TGTGCCAGCAGCTTCCTTTCGGTAGCGGCGTACAATGAGCAGTTCTTC.

The chain employs TRBV7-2 and TRBJ2-7; D possibly corresponds to TRBD2 (5 bases). Trimming stripped 8 bases from V and 4 bases from J, with 9 bases between. This CDR3 is built from 11 residues. The germline V gene encodes CDR1 SGHTA and CDR2 FQGNSA. In DNA form, the CDR3 reads TGTGCCAGCGGCGGGCTGTACGAGCAGTACTTC. It specifies CASGGLYEQYF.

The chain couples TRBV9 to TRBJ2-1; D gene uncertain. Looked up from germline, CDR1 is SGDLS and CDR2 is YYNGEE. Trimming stripped 3 bases from V and 4 bases from J, with 5 bases between. This CDR3 contains 12 residues. As DNA, the CDR3 is TGTGCCAGCAGCGCCCAGTACAATGAGCAGTTCTTC. Translating gives CASSAQYNEQFF.

V usage is TRBV10-2 and J usage is TRBJ1-3, with TRBD1 as a possible D gene (5 bases). The CDR3 runs 14 residues. CDR1 and CDR2 from the germline V gene are WSHSY and SAAADI. Between the trimmed V and J ends, which lost 4 bases and 2 bases, there was a span of 9 bases. In nucleotides, the CDR3 is TGCGCCAGCAGTGCCGCAGGGACTGGAAACACCATATATTTT. It translates to CASSAAGTGNTIYF.

In its sample, this clone was seen once. The rearrangement uses TRBV6-1 and TRBJ1-3; D gene ambiguous. The CDR3 runs to 13 residues. Germline V CDR1 and CDR2: MNHNS, SASEGT. Trimming left V 1 base short and J 3 bases short, with 4 bases between. CDR3 in amino acids: CASSEVNGNTIYF. CDR3 DNA sequence: TGTGCCAGCAGTGAAGTCAATGGAAACACCATATATTTT.

J is TRBJ2-2 and V is TRBV28; D is undetermined. V lost 2 bases and J lost 1, with 5 bases in between. The CDR3 spans 14 residues. The germline gives CDR1 MDHEN, CDR2 SYDVKM. CDR3 in amino acids: CASSLAENTGELFF. The CDR3 region has the DNA TGTGCCAGCAGTTTAGCGGAGAACACCGGGGAGCTGTTTTTT.

The chain combines TRBV11-3 with TRBJ1-2; 7 bases align to TRBD1. In germline, CDR1 is SGHNT, CDR2 YENEEA. The CDR3 runs to 14 residues. V dropped 4 bases and J dropped 4; count of bases not matched to a gene: 6. CDR3 bases: TGTGCCAGCAGCTCCTTGGGACAGTCCTATGGCTACACCTTC. This encodes CASSSLGQSYGYTF.

The V call is TRBV14, the J call TRBJ1-1; D is unclear. The germline V gene has CDR1 SGHDN and CDR2 FVKESK. The CDR3 runs to 14 residues. Trimming shortened V by 0 bases and J by 5 bases, and 10 bases separated the two germline ends. Here the CDR3 reads CASSQERGRTEAFF. The CDR3 region has the DNA TGTGCCAGCAGCCAAGAGAGAGGGAGGACTGAAGCTTTCTTT.

The chain joins TRBV6-6 to TRBJ2-2; 11 nucleotides agree with TRBD2. CDR1 MNHNY and CDR2 SVGAGI come from the germline V gene (reference sequence). The V and J ends lost 4 bases and 7 bases, in that order; junction bases with no gene match: 8. CDR3 size: 16 residues. CDR3 sequence reads: CASSSLAGDPDGELFF. The CDR3 bases are TGTGCCAGCAGTTCACTAGCGGGGGATCCTGACGGGGAGCTGTTTTTT.

The CDR3 region has the DNA TGTGCCAGCAGCCAAGGAGTGGCGGGGGGGTACCAAGAGACCCAGTACTTC. Translation: CASSQGVAGGYQETQYF. The V and J genes are TRBV4-2 and TRBJ2-5; TRBD2 matches 9 bases. This CDR3 has 17 residues. CDR1 is LGHNA and CDR2 is YNFKEQ in the germline V gene. The J segment lost 0 bases and the V segment lost 1 base, leaving 6 bases of the junction unmatched.

The J gene is TRBJ2-7, the V gene TRBV10-2; 8 bases align to TRBD2. Per the germline V gene, CDR1 is WSHSY and CDR2 is SAAADI. Trimming cost V 3 bases and J 2 bases; bases outside gene matches: 6. The CDR3 extends over 15 amino acids. Here the CDR3 reads CASSDTTSETYEQYF. CDR3 nucleotide sequence: TGCGCCAGCAGTGATACGACTAGCGAAACCTACGAGCAGTACTTC.